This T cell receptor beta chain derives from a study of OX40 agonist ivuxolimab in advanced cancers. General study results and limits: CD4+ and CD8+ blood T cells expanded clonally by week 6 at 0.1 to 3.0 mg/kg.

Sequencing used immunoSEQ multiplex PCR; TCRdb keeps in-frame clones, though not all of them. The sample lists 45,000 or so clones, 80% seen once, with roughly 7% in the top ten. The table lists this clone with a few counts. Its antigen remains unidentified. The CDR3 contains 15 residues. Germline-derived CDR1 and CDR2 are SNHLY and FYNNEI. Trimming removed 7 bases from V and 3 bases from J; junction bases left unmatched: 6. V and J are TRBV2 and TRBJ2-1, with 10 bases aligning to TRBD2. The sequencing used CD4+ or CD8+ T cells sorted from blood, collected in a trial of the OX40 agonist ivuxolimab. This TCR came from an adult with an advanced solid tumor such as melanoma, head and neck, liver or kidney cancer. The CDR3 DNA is TGTGCCAGCAATATAGCGGGAGGAAACTACAATGAGCAGTTCTTC. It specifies CASNIAGGNYNEQFF.